The present entry profiles one T cell receptor (beta chain) with its context. The CDR3 is 16 residues long. Germline V gives CDR1 KGHSH, CDR2 LQKENI. V lost 6 bases and J lost 7; bases outside the gene matches: 15. The sample belongs to a study of blood T cell repertoires in COVID-19. Study-wide context: There were acute and convalescent COVID-19 samples, and they came from the United States, Italy and Spain.

In the original analysis: Amplified reference gene primers provided the basis for estimating nucleated cell counts. Method: immunoSEQ multiplex PCR; TCRdb's copy keeps in-frame clones and lacks some. Clone size and the V and J calls come from that table; the DNA yielded D and trimming. The sample consists of 14,000 or so clones, around 91% of them appearing once. The clonotype was recovered from a man in his fifties with active COVID-19. Sequenced sample: peripheral blood. The chain is built from TRBV18 and TRBJ1-2, with TRBD1 matching 9 bases. CDR3 nucleotides: TGTGCCAGCTCCCGCGAACGAACAGGGGGCGAAGGTGGCTACACCTTC. It is translated as CASSRERTGGEGGYTF.